The next 30 T cell receptor beta chains were all read from a single sample in a study of vaccination effects on CD4 cells after COVID-19. Before sequencing took place, the ViraFEST assay used viral peptide pools to expand antigen-specific CD4+ T cells. It was after roughly ten days of culture that CD4+ T cells were isolated. The healthy vaccine recipients, who had no prior SARS-CoV-2 infection, showed negative nucleocapsid antibodies. Antigens of these TCRs are unknown. Produced via immunoSEQ multiplex PCR; TCRdb's table is partial and in-frame only. The table lists approximately 74,000 clones, under 85% of them singletons, with under 3% in the top ten. Sample: CD4+ T cells from PBMCs cultured with HCoV-NL63 spike peptides, taken before COVID-19 vaccination. These receptors were taken from a human donor who received a COVID-19 vaccine.

The genes are TRBV3-1 (or the pseudogene TRBV3-2) and TRBJ1-6, with TRBD1 matching over 7 bases. The CDR3 is made up of 15 amino acids. V trimming: 2 bases; J trimming: 9 bases; junction bases outside the gene matches: 7. Germline CDR1 LGHDT, CDR2 YNNKEL (reference sequence). CDR3 in amino acids: CASSQLTGPGSPLHF. Written as DNA, the CDR3 is TGTGCCAGCAGCCAATTGACAGGGCCGGGTTCACCCCTCCACTTT.

The gene calls are TRBV4-3 and TRBJ2-1, with D possibly being TRBD1 or TRBD2 (5 bases each). V shed 4 bases and J shed 8 bases, with 24 bases lying between them. Germline loops: CDR1 LGHNA, CDR2 YSLEER. This CDR3 spans 17 amino acids. CDR3 residues: CASSPAGPRETFHEQFF. In DNA, the CDR3 is TGCGCCAGCAGCCCGGCAGGGCCCAGGGAGACGTTCCATGAGCAGTTCTTC.

The rearrangement links TRBV28 to TRBJ1-6; 7 nucleotides match TRBD1. Germline CDR1 and CDR2: MDHEN and SYDVKM. V lost 6 bases and J lost 8; bases outside the gene matches: 10. This CDR3 has 15 residues. CDR3 region: CASSSPGQNYSPLHF. The CDR3 region has the DNA TGTGCCAGCAGCAGCCCGGGACAGAATTATTCACCCCTCCACTTT.

The V call is TRBV6-6, the J call TRBJ1-1, with a tentative D call TRBD1 (5 bases). Germline assignment: CDR1 MNHNY and CDR2 SVGAGI (reference sequence). The CDR3 length is 13 residues. Trimming took off 7 bases at V and 5 bases at J, with 14 bases between the two ends. CDR3 sequence reads: CASTRTGVTEAFF. CDR3 in DNA: TGTGCCAGCACGCGCACGGGGGTTACTGAAGCTTTCTTT.

The chain combines TRBV18 with TRBJ1-1; the D gene is possibly TRBD1 (5 bases). Trimming stripped 3 bases from V and 3 bases from J, with 20 bases between. The CDR3 length is 17 residues. Germline loops: CDR1 KGHSH, CDR2 LQKENI. This CDR3 reads CASSPKTGGVAYTEAFF. The CDR3 region has the DNA TGTGCCAGCTCACCCAAAACCGGGGGGGTAGCATACACTGAAGCTTTCTTT.

Written as DNA, the CDR3 is TGTGCCAGCTCACAGAGGGGATACACTGAAGCTTTCTTT. This translates into CASSQRGYTEAFF. The V and J genes are TRBV18 and TRBJ1-1; possibly TRBD1 for D (5 bases). This CDR3 comprises 13 residues. Germline CDR1 KGHSH, CDR2 LQKENI. Trimming cost V 4 bases and J 3 bases, with 9 bases left between them. Full variable domain (missing parts from reference TRBV18 and TRBJ1-1): NAGVMQNPRHLVRRRGQEARLRCSPMKGHSHVYWYRQLPEEGLKFMVYLQKENIIDESGMPKERFSAEFPKEGPSILRIQQVVRGDSAAYFCASSQRGYTEAFFGQGTRLTVV.

This clone was recorded a few times. V usage is TRBV3-1 (or the pseudogene TRBV3-2) and J usage is TRBJ1-1; D call uncertain. V gave up 1 base and J gave up 1 base, with 13 bases separating them. CDR3 length equals 16 residues. The V gene's germline CDR1 is LGHDT and CDR2 YNNKEL (reference sequence). The CDR3 spells CASSQGGGFKNTEAFF. As DNA, the CDR3 is TGTGCCAGCAGCCAAGGGGGTGGGTTTAAGAACACTGAAGCTTTCTTT.

The rearrangement links TRBV30 to TRBJ2-6; TRBD1 agrees at 7 bases. The germline V gene encodes CDR1 GTSNPN and CDR2 SVGIG (reference sequence). Trimming cost V 0 bases and J 0 bases; bases outside gene matches: 8. This CDR3 spans 18 amino acids. The CDR3 loop is CAWSVLRTGYSGANVLTF. The CDR3 coding sequence is TGTGCCTGGAGTGTACTCAGGACAGGCTACTCTGGGGCCAACGTCCTGACTTTC.

V is TRBV7-9 and J is TRBJ1-1; D call uncertain. CDR1 is SEHNR and CDR2 is FQNEAQ in the germline V gene (reference sequence). V was trimmed by 3 bases and J by 4 bases, leaving 9 bases between them. CDR3 length: 13 residues. The CDR3 sequence: CASSFVLGTEAFF. The DNA of the CDR3 is TGTGCCAGCAGCTTCGTCTTGGGCACTGAAGCTTTCTTT.

The chain couples TRBV19 to TRBJ1-4; 10 nucleotides agree with TRBD1. The V gene end was trimmed by 8 bases and the J gene end by 13 bases; junction bases not matched to a gene: 10. CDR1 is LNHDA, CDR2 SQIVND, per germline (reference sequence). The CDR3 is 13 residues long. In DNA form, the CDR3 reads TGTGCCAGTCACCGGGACAGGGGATCGATACTGTTTTTT. Protein: CASHRDRGSILFF. The whole variable domain, filled in from reference TRBV19 and TRBJ1-4, reads DGGITQSPKYLFRKEGQNVTLSCEQNLNHDAMYWYRQDPGQGLRLIYYSQIVNDFQKGDIAEGYSVSREKKESFPLTVTSAQKNPTAFYLCASHRDRGSILFFGSGTQLSVL.

The CDR3 sequence is CASSFVTGVTGELFF. CDR3 nucleotide sequence: TGTGCCAGCAGCTTTGTCACGGGCGTTACCGGGGAGCTGTTTTTT. The chain recombines TRBV11-2 with TRBJ2-2; unclear D gene. The CDR3 has 15 amino acids. Germline CDR1 and CDR2: SGHAT and FQNNGV. Between the trimmed V and J ends, which lost 3 bases and 5 bases, there was a span of 13 bases.

V gene TRBV5-6 combines with J gene TRBJ2-4; D gene ambiguous. Trimming cost V 4 bases and J 7 bases, with 12 bases left between them. The germline V gene encodes CDR1 SGHDT and CDR2 YYEEEE. This CDR3 region has 13 residues. CDR3 amino acids: CASSVVLGNIQYF. The CDR3 DNA reads TGTGCCAGCAGCGTCGTCCTTGGGAACATTCAGTACTTC. The variable domain in full, with the rest retrieved from reference TRBV5-6 and TRBJ2-4, is DAGVTQSPTHLIKTRGQQVTLRCSPKSGHDTVSWYQQALGQGPQFIFQYYEEEERQRGNFPDRFSGHQFPNYSSELNVNALLLGDSALYLCASSVVLGNIQYFGAGTRLSVL.

The genes are TRBV28 and TRBJ1-5; 10 bases fit TRBD1. This CDR3 has 15 residues. Unmatched junction bases numbered 6, after V lost 5 bases and J lost 5 bases. Germline lookup yields CDR1 MDHEN and CDR2 SYDVKM. In DNA form, the CDR3 reads TGTGCCAGCAGTCCCCTCGGGACAGGGGATCAGCCCCAGCATTTT. This sequence encodes CASSPLGTGDQPQHF.

CDR3 region: CASSLSVSPGTGELFF. Here the CDR3 DNA reads TGCGCCAGCAGCTTGTCCGTTTCCCCGGGAACCGGGGAGCTGTTTTTT. The chain combines TRBV5-1 with TRBJ2-2, with D possibly TRBD2 on 5 matching bases. The V end was cut by 1 base, the J end by 5 bases, with 15 bases between. From germline, CDR1 is SGHRS and CDR2 YFSETQ. The CDR3 is made up of 16 amino acids.

V is TRBV6-6 and J is TRBJ1-1; tentative D call: TRBD1 (5 bases). V lost 1 base and J 6 bases, leaving 9 bases between the germline ends. This CDR3 has 13 amino acids. Germline CDR1 reads MNHNY; CDR2 reads SVGAGI (reference sequence). CDR3 amino acids: CASSYFQGAEAFF. CDR3 coding DNA: TGTGCCAGCAGTTACTTCCAGGGCGCTGAAGCTTTCTTT.

This chain connects TRBV30 to TRBJ1-2; TRBD1 matches at 7 bases. Per the germline V gene, CDR1 is GTSNPN and CDR2 is SVGIG (reference sequence). V dropped 3 bases and J dropped 1; count of bases not matched to a gene: 8. This CDR3 has 15 residues. CDR3 coding DNA: TGTGCCTGGAGCCCCGGGACAGATTATAACTATGGCTACACCTTC. As protein: CAWSPGTDYNYGYTF.

J is TRBJ2-7 and V is TRBV6-6, with 7 bases lining up with TRBD2. CDR1 and CDR2 (germline): MNHNY, SVGAGI (reference sequence). The J segment lost 2 bases and the V segment lost 2 bases, leaving 3 bases of the junction unmatched. The CDR3 has 14 amino acids. CDR3 loop: CASSYGGVPYEQYV. The CDR3 DNA reads TGTGCCAGCAGTTACGGGGGGGTACCCTACGAGCAGTACGTC.

CDR3 DNA sequence: TGTGCCAGCAGTGAAATCCATAATTCACCCCTCCACTTT. Encoded protein: CASSEIHNSPLHF. The chain links TRBV2 to TRBJ1-6; unclear D gene. Germline V gives CDR1 SNHLY, CDR2 FYNNEI. Trimming shortened V by 2 bases and J by 5 bases, and 4 bases separated the two germline ends. The CDR3 consists of 13 residues.

CDR3 nucleotides: TGTGCCAGCAGCCTGGGACAGGGAGAGACCCAGTACTTC. Its protein is CASSLGQGETQYF. The J gene is TRBJ2-5, the V gene TRBV7-3, with 9 bases that match TRBD1. CDR3 length: 13 amino acids. The V gene end was trimmed by 5 bases and the J gene end by 4 bases; junction bases not matched to a gene: 2. The V gene's germline CDR1 is SGHTA and CDR2 FQGTGA.

This clone was observed once. The V gene is TRBV3-1 (or the pseudogene TRBV3-2), the J gene TRBJ1-4; 7 bases are shared with TRBD1. V lost 4 bases and J lost 6; bases outside the gene matches: 5. The CDR3 extends over 14 amino acids. Germline CDR1 LGHDT, CDR2 YNNKEL (reference sequence). In DNA form, the CDR3 reads TGTGCCAGCAGCCCGGACAGGTACCATGAAAAACTGTTTTTT. It encodes CASSPDRYHEKLFF.

The chain combines TRBV10-3 with TRBJ2-5, with TRBD2 as a possible D gene (5 bases). Germline CDR1 and CDR2: ENHRY and SYGVKD. This CDR3 has 13 amino acids. Between the trimmed V and J ends, which lost 5 bases and 2 bases, there was a span of 9 bases. CDR3 coding DNA: TGTGCCATCAGTTCAGCGGCACAAGAGACCCAGTACTTC. This sequence encodes CAISSAAQETQYF.

The V and J genes are TRBV28 and TRBJ1-2, with TRBD1 as a possible D gene (5 bases). The CDR3 runs 13 residues. Trimming removed 5 bases at V and 5 bases at J, with 12 bases between. Germline CDR1 is MDHEN and CDR2 is SYDVKM. This CDR3 reads CASSPGEGYGYTF. The CDR3 DNA follows: TGTGCCAGCAGTCCCGGGGAGGGGTATGGCTACACCTTC.

This clone was seen a few times. V gene TRBV5-1 combines with J gene TRBJ2-1; no clear D. Germline assignment: CDR1 SGHRS and CDR2 YFSETQ. This CDR3 is built from 18 residues. V was trimmed by 0 bases and J by 0 bases, leaving 16 bases between them. CDR3 bases: TGCGCCAGCAGCTTGGAAGGCCATAGGGCTAGCTCCTACAATGAGCAGTTCTTC. This codes for CASSLEGHRASSYNEQFF.

This clone was seen more than once but under ten times. V is TRBV27 and J is TRBJ1-4, with a weak D call TRBD1 (5 bases). Trimming cost V 5 bases and J 2 bases, with 12 bases left between them. In germline, CDR1 is MNHEY, CDR2 SMNVEV (reference sequence). This CDR3 region has 15 residues. CDR3 in amino acids: CASSAQGLTNEKLFF. CDR3 DNA: TGTGCCAGCAGTGCGCAGGGTTTGACTAATGAAAAACTGTTTTTT.

The chain carries TRBV28 and TRBJ2-4, with D tentatively TRBD1 or TRBD2 (5 bases each). There are 15 residues in the CDR3. The V gene lost 3 bases and the J gene lost 6 bases, with 15 bases spanning the gap. CDR1 and CDR2 (germline): MDHEN, SYDVKM. The CDR3 DNA sequence: TGTGCCAGCAGTTTGATGGGGGTCCGGGGAAACATTCAGTACTTC. The encoded protein is CASSLMGVRGNIQYF. The variable domain in full, with the rest retrieved from reference TRBV28 and TRBJ2-4, is DVKVTQSSRYLVKRTGEKVFLECVQDMDHENMFWYRQDPGLGLRLIYFSYDVKMKEKGDIPEGYSVSREKKERFSLILESASTNQTSMYLCASSLMGVRGNIQYFGAGTRLSVL.

The chain has TRBV7-9 and TRBJ1-3; TRBD1 matches 7 bases. This CDR3 has 16 amino acids. Germline values: CDR1 SEHNR, CDR2 FQNEAQ (reference sequence). The V segment lost 5 bases and the J segment 0 bases; nucleotides outside the gene matches: 7. In nucleotides, the CDR3 is TGTGCCAGCAGCCTGGGACAGACCAGCTCTGGAAACACCATATATTTT. Its translation: CASSLGQTSSGNTIYF. Full variable domain (remainder filled in from reference TRBV7-9 and TRBJ1-3): DTGVSQNPRHKITKRGQNVTFRCDPISEHNRLYWYRQTLGQGPEFLTYFQNEAQLEKSRLLSDRFSAERPKGSFSTLEIQRTEQGDSAMYLCASSLGQTSSGNTIYFGEGSWLTVV.

The chain combines TRBV24-1 with TRBJ1-1; tentatively, D is TRBD1 (6 bases). CDR1 is KGHDR and CDR2 is SFDVKD in the germline V gene. The CDR3 consists of 12 residues. V dropped 7 bases and J dropped 1 base, with 6 bases sitting between them. CDR3 sequence (DNA): TGTGCCACCAGGGGACAGAACACTGAAGCTTTCTTT. Encoded protein: CATRGQNTEAFF.

The chain links TRBV20-1 to TRBJ1-2; a weak D match, TRBD1 (5 bases). This CDR3 has 11 residues. Germline V CDR1 and CDR2: DFQATT, SNEGSKA (reference sequence). Trimming took 6 bases from V and 7 from J, leaving 12 bases between them. The CDR3 coding sequence is TGCAGTGCGGGGTCGGGGGGTGGCTACACCTTC. Its protein is CSAGSGGGYTF.

This chain joins TRBV5-1 and TRBJ2-5; weak D call: TRBD1 (5 bases). The V end was cut by 0 bases, the J end by 2 bases, with 17 bases between. CDR1 is SGHRS and CDR2 is YFSETQ in the germline V gene. The length of the CDR3 is 17 residues. CDR3 in DNA: TGCGCCAGCAGCTTGGGCTCAGGGTCAATCGCACAAGAGACCCAGTACTTC. It is translated as CASSLGSGSIAQETQYF.

The chain is built from TRBV2 and TRBJ2-1; 13 nucleotides align to TRBD2. Germline V gene lookup returns CDR1 SNHLY and CDR2 FYNNEI. The CDR3 spans 15 residues. Losses at the gene ends were 6 bases for V and 8 bases for J; bases not matched to a gene: 7. CDR3 region: CASSLGLAGWDEQFF. The CDR3 nucleotides are TGTGCCAGCAGCCTGGGACTAGCGGGGTGGGATGAGCAGTTCTTC.